The 2 T cell receptor beta chains below were found in one sample sequenced in a study of human T cells and chemical hapten exposure. Noted time point: patch test 1, 2 weeks after DPC sensitization. Treatment meaning: therapeutic diphenylcyclopropenone sensitization with weekly scalp DPC. TCRdb independently ran MiXCR on the RACE reads; one entry per CDR3 protein. The sample shows approximately 350,000 distinct CDR3 sequences, around 7% of them seen only once. This sample comprised whole blood, obtained in connection with sensitization to the hapten diphenylcyclopropenone (DPC). The receptors derive from a woman aged 18-29 years with alopecia areata. Some clones in this sample may be carry-over from other donors' samples.

This clonotype was seen a few times. The rearrangement links TRBV4-2 to TRBJ1-2; no clear D. Deletions cut 3 bases from V and 4 bases from J, with 12 bases between. Germline assignment: CDR1 LGHNA and CDR2 YNFKEQ. The CDR3 is 14 residues long. The DNA for the CDR3 is TGTGCCAGCAGCCACGATGGGCAGAGCTATGGCTACACCTTC. Its translation: CASSHDGQSYGYTF.

The CDR3 is CSVGLSGMGEKLFF. For the CDR3, the DNA is TGCAGCGTTGGATTGTCGGGGATGGGTGAAAAACTGTTTTTT. The chain joins TRBV29-1 to TRBJ1-4; D gene uncertain. This CDR3 region has 14 residues. Germline loops: CDR1 SQVTM, CDR2 ANQGSEA. V was shortened by 4 bases and J by 7 bases, with 16 bases between the two germline ends.